What follows are 25 T cell receptor beta chains derived from one specimen sequenced in a study of multiple sclerosis patients with progressive multifocal leukoencephalopathy. Time point of the sample: before natalizumab initiation. Clones were read by immunoSEQ multiplex PCR, and TCRdb kept only the in-frame ones, dropping some. The sample comprises under 35,000 clones, about 91% of which are singletons, and roughly 2% rests with the top ten. The specimen was PBMCs. Every receptor here comes from a man aged 30 to 39 with multiple sclerosis.

The V gene is TRBV6-6, the J gene TRBJ1-5, with a tentative D call TRBD1 (6 bases). There are 14 residues in the CDR3. The germline CDR1 and CDR2 sequences are MNHNY and SVGAGI (reference sequence). Trimming stripped 5 bases from V and 3 bases from J, with 11 bases between. CDR3 DNA: TGTGCCAGCAGTCCACAGGGTCCCAATCAGCCCCAGCATTTT. Its protein product is CASSPQGPNQPQHF.

The J gene is TRBJ2-7, the V gene TRBV5-8; 9 bases are shared with TRBD1. The V gene end was trimmed by 3 bases and the J gene end by 0 bases; junction bases not matched to a gene: 7. CDR3 length equals 16 residues. The germline CDR1 and CDR2 sequences are SGHTS and YDEGEE. CDR3 sequence: CASSSQGAKSSYEQYV. The CDR3 DNA reads as TGTGCCAGCAGCTCACAGGGGGCGAAGAGCTCCTACGAGCAGTACGTC.

V usage is TRBV19 and J usage is TRBJ2-3; D unclear. In germline, CDR1 is LNHDA, CDR2 SQIVND (reference sequence). This CDR3 is 13 amino acids long. V was pared by 3 bases and J by 5 bases, with 9 bases between. The CDR3 region has the DNA TGTGCCAGTAGTATCACCTGGGGAGATACGCAGTATTTT. Translation gives CASSITWGDTQYF.

This clone was counted between two and nine times. This chain connects TRBV7-2 to TRBJ1-1; 10 nucleotides line up with TRBD1. With V trimmed by 3 bases and J by 4 bases, 2 bases remained unmatched. The CDR3 spans 14 residues. CDR1 and CDR2 (germline): SGHTA, FQGNSA. Here the CDR3 reads CASSFGQGGTEAFF. The CDR3 nucleotides read TGTGCCAGCAGCTTCGGACAGGGGGGCACTGAAGCTTTCTTT.

The V call is TRBV2, the J call TRBJ2-5; D might be TRBD1 (5 bases). The ends were cut back, 7 bases at V and 5 bases at J, with 8 bases in the middle. Germline V CDR1 and CDR2: SNHLY, FYNNEI. The CDR3 contains 11 residues. The CDR3 loop reads CASKGVETQYF. As DNA, the CDR3 is TGTGCCAGCAAAGGGGTTGAGACCCAGTACTTC.

This chain connects TRBV11-2 to TRBJ1-5; D might be TRBD1 (5 bases). Trimming cost V 5 bases and J 4 bases, with 12 bases left between them. The V gene's germline CDR1 is SGHAT and CDR2 FQNNGV. The CDR3 has 14 residues. The DNA for the CDR3 is TGTGCCAGCAGCCAAGGGGCAGGAAATCAGCCCCAGCATTTT. Its translation is CASSQGAGNQPQHF.

V gene TRBV6-5 combines with J gene TRBJ1-5; D is undetermined. V gave up 0 bases and J gave up 5 bases, with 11 bases separating them. Per the germline V gene, CDR1 is MNHEY and CDR2 is SVGAGI. The CDR3 has 15 amino acids. CDR3 in amino acids: CASSYSAEGYQPQHF. The CDR3 DNA is TGTGCCAGCAGTTACTCGGCCGAAGGGTATCAGCCCCAGCATTTT.

This clone was detected only a few times. The rearrangement uses TRBV6-6 and TRBJ2-1; 7 bases are shared with TRBD2. The V segment lost 4 bases and the J segment 1 base; nucleotides outside the gene matches: 7. Germline CDR1 and CDR2: MNHNY and SVGAGI (reference sequence). The CDR3 has 16 residues. CDR3 loop: CASSFRTRGSYNEQFF. The CDR3 bases are TGTGCCAGCAGTTTTCGGACTAGAGGATCCTACAATGAGCAGTTCTTC.

The rearrangement joins TRBV4-3 to TRBJ1-5, with a possible D match to TRBD1 (5 bases). Germline CDR1 reads LGHNA; CDR2 reads YSLEER. Between the trimmed V and J ends, which lost 0 bases and 7 bases, there was a span of 13 bases. This CDR3 has 15 amino acids. The CDR3 is CASSQEFRAGQPQHF. The CDR3 DNA follows: TGCGCCAGCAGCCAAGAATTCAGGGCTGGACAGCCCCAGCATTTT.

The V gene is TRBV14, the J gene TRBJ1-2; D might be TRBD1 (6 bases). Germline loops: CDR1 SGHDN, CDR2 FVKESK. This CDR3 comprises 14 residues. Between the trimmed V and J ends, which lost 0 bases and 4 bases, there was a span of 9 bases. The CDR3: CASSQDARGYGYTF. The CDR3 DNA reads TGTGCCAGCAGCCAAGATGCCAGGGGCTATGGCTACACCTTC. The variable domain in full, completed from reference TRBV14 and TRBJ1-2, reads EAGVTQFPSHSVIEKGQTVTLRCDPISGHDNLYWYRRVMGKEIKFLLHFVKESKQDESGMPNNRFLAERTGGTYSTLKVQPAELEDSGVYFCASSQDARGYGYTFGSGTRLTVV.

This chain joins TRBV5-6 and TRBJ2-6; D remains unclear. This CDR3 spans 14 amino acids. Trimming pared 0 bases from V and 1 base from J, leaving 2 bases between. Looked up from germline, CDR1 is SGHDT and CDR2 is YYEEEE. CDR3 sequence (DNA): TGTGCCAGCAGCTTGGGGTCTGGGGCCAACGTCCTGACTTTC. Its translation: CASSLGSGANVLTF.

This clone was counted once. The V gene is TRBV7-2, the J gene TRBJ2-1, with D unresolved. The CDR3 has 12 amino acids. V lost 5 bases and J 9 bases, leaving 11 bases between the germline ends. The V gene's germline CDR1 is SGHTA and CDR2 FQGNSA. The CDR3 spells CASSPILVEQFF. The CDR3 bases are TGTGCCAGCAGCCCGATCTTAGTTGAGCAGTTCTTC. Full variable domain (outside the CDR3, taken from reference TRBV7-2 and TRBJ2-1): GAGVSQSPSNKVTEKGKDVELRCDPISGHTALYWYRQSLGQGLEFLIYFQGNSAPDKSGLPSDRFSAERTGGSVSTLTIQRTQQEDSAVYLCASSPILVEQFFGPGTRLTVL.

The chain couples TRBV5-1 to TRBJ2-5; 7 bases are shared with TRBD1. Gene TRBJ2-7 matches the end of the DNA better, so the J call may be wrong. The V gene's germline CDR1 is SGHRS and CDR2 YFSETQ. The CDR3 sequence is 14 residues long. As DNA, the CDR3 is TGCGCCAGCAGCTTAGATCGGACAGGCGACGAGCAGTACTTC. This encodes CASSLDRTGDEQYF.

This clone appeared once. The CDR3, as DNA: TGTGCCAGCACCCTAGGGTGGGGGGGAACCCAGCCCCAGCATTTT. Amino acid sequence: CASTLGWGGTQPQHF. The chain carries TRBV6-1 and TRBJ1-5; tentatively, D is TRBD1 (5 bases). The CDR3 runs to 15 residues. V lost 7 bases and J 7 bases, leaving 20 bases between the germline ends. From germline, CDR1 is MNHNS and CDR2 SASEGT.

The J gene is TRBJ2-1, the V gene TRBV9, with D tentatively TRBD2 (6 bases). The CDR3 totals 16 residues. The germline gives CDR1 SGDLS, CDR2 YYNGEE. The V gene lost 0 bases and the J gene lost 9 bases, with 19 bases spanning the gap. The CDR3 nucleotides are TGTGCCAGCAGCGTAGGGTCGGCTAGCAGAGCGGGTGAGCAGTTCTTC. Amino acids: CASSVGSASRAGEQFF.

The J gene is TRBJ2-4, the V gene TRBV27; D is perhaps TRBD1 (5 bases). Germline CDR1 reads MNHEY; CDR2 reads SMNVEV (reference sequence). The V end was cut by 5 bases, the J end by 0 bases, with 14 bases between. The CDR3 extends over 16 amino acids. The CDR3 sequence is CASSHRQKLAKNIQYF. Here the CDR3 DNA reads TGTGCCAGCAGTCATCGACAGAAACTAGCCAAAAACATTCAGTACTTC.

The chain employs TRBV7-8 and TRBJ2-7, with D possibly TRBD1 on 5 matching bases. The CDR3 loop spans 14 amino acids. V lost 3 bases and J 7 bases, leaving 16 bases between the germline ends. Germline V gene lookup returns CDR1 SGHVS and CDR2 FQNEAQ. The CDR3 is CASSLTGPSGEQYF. The CDR3 nucleotides are TGTGCCAGCAGCTTGACTGGCCCCTCAGGGGAGCAGTACTTC.

This clone was detected once. This rearrangement joins TRBV4-3 to TRBJ1-4; D may be TRBD1 (6 bases). Trimming cost V 0 bases and J 5 bases, with 13 bases left between them. The CDR3 is 16 amino acids. CDR1 is LGHNA, CDR2 YSLEER, per germline. The CDR3 sequence is CASSQEGPGANEKLFF. The DNA of the CDR3 is TGCGCCAGCAGCCAAGAAGGGCCAGGGGCAAATGAAAAACTGTTTTTT.

The chain uses TRBV10-3 and TRBJ2-7; no clear D. V lost 0 bases and J 4 bases, leaving 4 bases between the germline ends. The CDR3 runs to 12 residues. Germline CDR1 reads ENHRY; CDR2 reads SYGVKD. The CDR3 sequence: CAISESRYEQYV. The DNA for the CDR3 is TGTGCCATCAGTGAGTCCCGGTACGAGCAGTACGTC.

The chain combines TRBV7-2 with TRBJ1-1; perhaps TRBD1 as D (6 bases). The germline V gene has CDR1 SGHTA and CDR2 FQGNSA. Trimming stripped 5 bases from V and 3 bases from J, with 16 bases between. This CDR3 is built from 15 residues. The CDR3 coding sequence is TGTGCCAGCAGCGCCCATGGGGGCACATACACTGAAGCTTTCTTT. Protein sequence: CASSAHGGTYTEAFF.

The chain uses TRBV5-1 and TRBJ2-7; 12 nucleotides agree with TRBD2. Germline assignment: CDR1 SGHRS and CDR2 YFSETQ. J gave up 5 bases and V 8 bases, and 20 bases lay outside the gene matches. The CDR3 length is 18 residues. The CDR3 reads CASTTGTSGLGIPHEQYF. The DNA of the CDR3 is TGCGCCAGTACTACCGGGACTAGCGGGCTGGGTATCCCCCACGAGCAGTACTTC.

This clone was seen only once. The gene calls are TRBV27 and TRBJ2-1, with 7 bases matching TRBD2. Germline CDR1 MNHEY, CDR2 SMNVEV (reference sequence). CDR3 length: 14 amino acids. With 5 bases clipped from V and 9 bases from J, the junction kept 10 bases outside the gene matches. CDR3 region: CASSQGLLPLEQFF. The DNA of the CDR3 is TGTGCCAGCAGTCAGGGACTACTTCCACTTGAGCAGTTCTTC.

The chain employs TRBV4-1 and TRBJ1-5; perhaps TRBD1 as D (6 bases). The CDR3 sequence is 15 residues long. Trimming took 4 bases from V and 1 from J, leaving 11 bases between them. The germline CDR1 and CDR2 sequences are MGHRA and YSYEKL. Written as DNA, the CDR3 is TGCGCCAGCAGCCCAGGGGTGGGGAGCAATCAGCCCCAGCATTTT. Translated, it gives CASSPGVGSNQPQHF.

The chain couples TRBV4-1 to TRBJ2-7, with 8 bases fitting TRBD1. J was trimmed by 0 bases and V by 4 bases; bases with no gene match: 2. The CDR3 length is 14 residues. The germline gives CDR1 MGHRA, CDR2 YSYEKL. The CDR3 coding sequence is TGCGCCAGCAGCCGACAGGGGAGCTCCTACGAGCAGTACTTC. Encoded protein: CASSRQGSSYEQYF.

This chain joins TRBV7-6 and TRBJ1-3; 8 bases map to TRBD1. CDR3 length equals 19 residues. From germline, CDR1 is SGHVS and CDR2 FNYEAQ. The V segment lost 5 bases and the J segment 2 bases; nucleotides outside the gene matches: 17. The CDR3 nucleotides read TGTGCCAGCAGCCTCCCGGGACAGGCGCACAAAGGGGCTGGAAACACCATATATTTT. It is translated as CASSLPGQAHKGAGNTIYF.